Ten or more counts support the clone carrying this T cell receptor (beta chain). The antigen remains undetermined. This record comes from a study of CD8 T cells in ankylosing spondylitis. Study-level points and caveats: Characteristic, it appeared, of ankylosing spondylitis blood was a TCR beta motif of eight highly homologous variants.

TCRdb re-analysed the 5' RACE reads in MiXCR, keeping a single row per CDR3 protein. The data contain 200,000 to 250,000 distinct CDR3 sequences, over 9.5% of them seen just once; the ten biggest clones take up about 2.5%. V lost 7 bases and J 4 bases, leaving 11 bases between the germline ends. This CDR3 has 13 residues. Germline values: CDR1 SNHLY, CDR2 FYNNEI. The sequence was collected from a male donor with ankylosing spondylitis or in good health (not recorded which). Sequencing was done on a sample of blood, either unsorted or a sorted T cell fraction (not recorded which). The chain has TRBV2 and TRBJ2-1; D not certain. DNA of the CDR3: TGTGCCAGCACTGCCCTCGTTTACAATGAGCAGTTCTTC. Translating it yields CASTALVYNEQFF. Using reference TRBV2 and TRBJ2-1 for the parts outside the CDR3, the full variable domain is EPEVTQTPSHQVTQMGQEVILRCVPISNHLYFYWYRQILGQKVEFLVSFYNNEISEKSEIFDDQFSVERPDGSNFTLKIRSTKLEDSAMYFCASTALVYNEQFFGPGTRLTVL.